This section outlines one T cell receptor beta chain sequence together with its context. TCRdb's copy holds only in-frame clones and misses some; the assay was immunoSEQ multiplex PCR. The profile covers roughly 66,000 clones, with roughly 82% appearing a single time and more than 6.5% taken by the ten largest. CDR3 length equals 15 residues. Germline V CDR1 and CDR2: SGHDT, YYEEEE. Trimming at V came to 5 bases and at J to 0 bases, leaving 5 bases not matched to a gene. This entry comes from a study of blood T cell repertoires in COVID-19. The overall study: Sources were T cells, B-cell-depleted T cells, or PBMCs; the material itself was cDNA or gDNA.

Sequencing was performed on peripheral blood. The chain recombines TRBV5-6 with TRBJ2-1; 7 nucleotides align to TRBD1. This TCR was sampled from a man in his sixties with acute or convalescent COVID-19. DNA for the CDR3: TGTGCCAGCAGAGTGGGACAGAGCTCCTACAATGAGCAGTTCTTC. This encodes CASRVGQSSYNEQFF.